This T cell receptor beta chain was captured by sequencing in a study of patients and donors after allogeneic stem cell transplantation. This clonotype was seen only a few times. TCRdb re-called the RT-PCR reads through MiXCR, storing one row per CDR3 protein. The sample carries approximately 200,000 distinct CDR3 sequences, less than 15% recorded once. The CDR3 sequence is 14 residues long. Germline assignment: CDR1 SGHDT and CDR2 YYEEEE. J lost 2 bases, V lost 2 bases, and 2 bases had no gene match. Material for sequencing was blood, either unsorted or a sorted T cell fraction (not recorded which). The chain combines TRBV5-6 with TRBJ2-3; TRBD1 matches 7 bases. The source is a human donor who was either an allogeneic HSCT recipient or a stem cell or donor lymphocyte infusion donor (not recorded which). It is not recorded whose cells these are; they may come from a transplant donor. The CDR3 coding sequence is TGTGCCAGCAGCTTCGGGACAGACACAGATACGCAGTATTTT. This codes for CASSFGTDTDTQYF.